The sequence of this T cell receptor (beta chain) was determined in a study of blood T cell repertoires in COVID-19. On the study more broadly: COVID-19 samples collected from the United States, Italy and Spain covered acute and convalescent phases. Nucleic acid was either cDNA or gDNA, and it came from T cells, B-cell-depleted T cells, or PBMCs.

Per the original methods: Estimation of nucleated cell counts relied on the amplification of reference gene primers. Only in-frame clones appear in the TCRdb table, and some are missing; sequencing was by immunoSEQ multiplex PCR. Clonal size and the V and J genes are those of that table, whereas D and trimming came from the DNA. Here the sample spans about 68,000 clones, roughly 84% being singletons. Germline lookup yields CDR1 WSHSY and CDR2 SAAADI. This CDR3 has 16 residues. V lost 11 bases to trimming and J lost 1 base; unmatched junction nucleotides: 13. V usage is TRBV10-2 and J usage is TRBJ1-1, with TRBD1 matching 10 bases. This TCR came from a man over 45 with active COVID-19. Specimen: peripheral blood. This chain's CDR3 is CASRSGDRGRNTEAFF. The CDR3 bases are TGCGCCTCCCGATCGGGGGACAGGGGAAGGAACACTGAAGCTTTCTTT.